Detailed here is one T cell receptor beta chain. What it recognizes is unknown. This sample stems from a study of OX40 agonist ivuxolimab in advanced cancers. Study context: Patients were given ivuxolimab, an antibody that agonizes OX40 (CD134). General study results and limits: Blood T cells, both CD4+ and CD8+, expanded clonally by week 6 at 0.1 to 3.0 mg/kg.

The CDR3 has 16 amino acids. The germline gives CDR1 SGHNT, CDR2 YYREEE (reference sequence). V trimming: 2 bases; J trimming: 5 bases; junction bases outside the gene matches: 3. The protocol was immunoSEQ multiplex PCR, while the TCRdb copy is restricted to in-frame clones and leaves out a portion. The sample yields 60,000 to 65,000 clones, around 80% seen once. Here the sequenced sample was CD4+ or CD8+ T cells sorted from blood, taken in a trial of the OX40 agonist ivuxolimab. The chain combines TRBV5-4 with TRBJ2-2; 13 nucleotides match TRBD2. This clonotype originated in an adult with an advanced solid tumor such as melanoma, head and neck, liver or kidney cancer. The DNA for the CDR3 is TGTGCCAGCAGCTTTGGACTAGCGGGAGTGACCGGGGAGCTGTTTTTT. This encodes CASSFGLAGVTGELFF.